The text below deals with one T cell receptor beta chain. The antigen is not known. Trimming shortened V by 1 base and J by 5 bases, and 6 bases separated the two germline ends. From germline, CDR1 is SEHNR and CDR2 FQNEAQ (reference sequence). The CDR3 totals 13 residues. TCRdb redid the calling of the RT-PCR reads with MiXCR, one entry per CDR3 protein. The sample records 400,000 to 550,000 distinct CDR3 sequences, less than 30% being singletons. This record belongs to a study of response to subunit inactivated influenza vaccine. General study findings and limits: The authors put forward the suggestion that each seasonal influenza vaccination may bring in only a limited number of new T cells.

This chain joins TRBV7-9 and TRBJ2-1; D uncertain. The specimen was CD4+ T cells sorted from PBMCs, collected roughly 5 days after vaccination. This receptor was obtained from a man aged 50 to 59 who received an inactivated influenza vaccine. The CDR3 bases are TGTGCCAGCAGCTTAGACTGGGACAATGAGCAGTTCTTC. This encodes CASSLDWDNEQFF.